This T cell receptor beta chain was found in a study of blood T cell repertoires in COVID-19. Looking at the study overall: Collection of acute and convalescent COVID-19 samples took place in the United States, Italy and Spain.

V was cut by 0 bases and J by 8 bases, with 15 bases left in between. Germline-derived CDR1 and CDR2 are LNHNV and YYDKDF (reference sequence). This CDR3 comprises 15 residues. Cohorts were assigned according to the clinical history that participants reported. How the authors handled the data: Amplification with reference gene primers provided the estimates of nucleated cell counts. Only in-frame clones appear in the TCRdb table, and some are missing; sequencing was by immunoSEQ multiplex PCR. That table supplies the V and J calls and clone size; D and trimming were determined from the DNA. Of roughly 250,000 clones listed, about 86% are singletons.

The clonotype originates from a woman aged 40 to 55 with acute COVID-19. The sample consisted of PBMCs or T cells enriched from blood (not recorded which). This chain links TRBV15 with TRBJ2-3, with D hard to call. CDR3 in DNA: TGTGCCACCAGCAGAGATACGGCAGGTCATGGTACGCAGTATTTT. Its translation is CATSRDTAGHGTQYF.